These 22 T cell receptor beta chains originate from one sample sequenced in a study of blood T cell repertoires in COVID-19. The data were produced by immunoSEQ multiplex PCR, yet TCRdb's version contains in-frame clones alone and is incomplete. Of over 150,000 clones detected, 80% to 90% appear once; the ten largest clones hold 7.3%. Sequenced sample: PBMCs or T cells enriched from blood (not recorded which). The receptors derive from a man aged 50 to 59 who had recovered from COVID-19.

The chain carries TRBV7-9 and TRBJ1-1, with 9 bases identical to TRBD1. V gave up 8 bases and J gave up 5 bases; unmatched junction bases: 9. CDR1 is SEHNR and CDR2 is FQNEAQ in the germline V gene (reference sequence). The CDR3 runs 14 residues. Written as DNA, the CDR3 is TGTGCCAGCCGATCGACAGGGGGGGGAACTGAAGCTTTCTTT. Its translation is CASRSTGGGTEAFF. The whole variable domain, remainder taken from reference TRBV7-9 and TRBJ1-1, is DTGVSQNPRHKITKRGQNVTFRCDPISEHNRLYWYRQTLGQGPEFLTYFQNEAQLEKSRLLSDRFSAERPKGSFSTLEIQRTEQGDSAMYLCASRSTGGGTEAFFGQGTRLTVV.

The chain's CDR3 is CASSLDAGTYEQYF. DNA of the CDR3: TGTGCCAGCAGCTTAGATGCCGGTACCTACGAGCAGTACTTC. The chain joins TRBV7-9 to TRBJ2-7; D unresolved. There are 14 residues in the CDR3. Between the trimmed V and J ends, which lost 1 base and 2 bases, there was a span of 9 bases. The germline gives CDR1 SEHNR, CDR2 FQNEAQ (reference sequence).

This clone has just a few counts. DNA of the CDR3: TGTGCCAGCAGTGACAATCCTACAGGGTGGAGGACTGAAGCTTTCTTT. Its translation: CASSDNPTGWRTEAFF. The chain links TRBV6-1 to TRBJ1-1; D might be TRBD1 (6 bases). V was cut by 3 bases and J by 5 bases, with 19 bases left in between. This CDR3 is 16 amino acids long. The germline V gene has CDR1 MNHNS and CDR2 SASEGT.

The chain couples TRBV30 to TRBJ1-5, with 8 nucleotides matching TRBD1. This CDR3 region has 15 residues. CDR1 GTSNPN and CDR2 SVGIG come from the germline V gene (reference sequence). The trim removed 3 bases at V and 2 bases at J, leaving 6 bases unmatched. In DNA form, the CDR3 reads TGTGCCTGGAGACGACAGGGGCGACGCAATCAGCCCCAGCATTTT. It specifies CAWRRQGRRNQPQHF.

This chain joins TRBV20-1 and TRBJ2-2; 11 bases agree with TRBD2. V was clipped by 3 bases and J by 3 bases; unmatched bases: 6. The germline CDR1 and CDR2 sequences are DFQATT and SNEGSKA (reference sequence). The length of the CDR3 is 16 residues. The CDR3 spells CSASRLAGGHTGELFF. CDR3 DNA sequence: TGCAGTGCTAGTAGGCTAGCGGGGGGCCACACCGGGGAGCTGTTTTTT.

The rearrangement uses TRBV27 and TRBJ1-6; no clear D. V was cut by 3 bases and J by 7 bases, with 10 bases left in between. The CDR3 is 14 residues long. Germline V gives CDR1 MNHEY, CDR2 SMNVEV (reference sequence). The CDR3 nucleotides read TGTGCCAGCAGTTTGCTGGGCACCAATTCACCCCTCCACTTT. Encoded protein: CASSLLGTNSPLHF.

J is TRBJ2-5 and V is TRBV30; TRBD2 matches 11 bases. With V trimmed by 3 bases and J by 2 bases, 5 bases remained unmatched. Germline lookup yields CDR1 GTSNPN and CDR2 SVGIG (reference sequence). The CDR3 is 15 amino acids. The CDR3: CAWSLGLAEQETQYF. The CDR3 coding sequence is TGTGCCTGGAGCCTGGGACTAGCGGAACAAGAGACCCAGTACTTC.

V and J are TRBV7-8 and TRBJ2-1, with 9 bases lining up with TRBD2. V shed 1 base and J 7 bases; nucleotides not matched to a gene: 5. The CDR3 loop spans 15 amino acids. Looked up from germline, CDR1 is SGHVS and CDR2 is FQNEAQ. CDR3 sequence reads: CASSLGRGGLNEQFF. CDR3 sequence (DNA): TGTGCCAGCAGCTTAGGGCGGGGGGGCCTGAATGAGCAGTTCTTC. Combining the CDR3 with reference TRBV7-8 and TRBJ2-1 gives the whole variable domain GAGVSQSPRYKVAKRGQDVALRCDPISGHVSLFWYQQALGQGPEFLTYFQNEAQLDKSGLPSDRFFAERPEGSVSTLKIQRTQQEDSAVYLCASSLGRGGLNEQFFGPGTRLTVL.

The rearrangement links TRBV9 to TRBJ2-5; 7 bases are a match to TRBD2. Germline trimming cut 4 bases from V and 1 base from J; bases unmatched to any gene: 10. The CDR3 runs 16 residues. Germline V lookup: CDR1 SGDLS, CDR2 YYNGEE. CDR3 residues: CASSPRASGFQETQYF. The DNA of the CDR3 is TGTGCCAGCAGCCCCCGGGCTAGCGGATTCCAAGAGACCCAGTACTTC.

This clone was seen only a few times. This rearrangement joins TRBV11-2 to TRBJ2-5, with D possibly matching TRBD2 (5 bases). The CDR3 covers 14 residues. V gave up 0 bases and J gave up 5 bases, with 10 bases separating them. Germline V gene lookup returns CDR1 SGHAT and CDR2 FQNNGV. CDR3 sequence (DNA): TGTGCCAGCAGCTTAGAACTAGGGCGGGAGACCCAGTACTTC. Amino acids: CASSLELGRETQYF.

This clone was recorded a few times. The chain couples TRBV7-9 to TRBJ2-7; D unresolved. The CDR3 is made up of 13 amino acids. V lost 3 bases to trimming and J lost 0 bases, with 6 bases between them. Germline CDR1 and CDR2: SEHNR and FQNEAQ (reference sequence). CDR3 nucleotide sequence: TGTGCCAGCAGCTTGAGAGGCTCCTACGAGCAGTACTTC. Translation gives CASSLRGSYEQYF.

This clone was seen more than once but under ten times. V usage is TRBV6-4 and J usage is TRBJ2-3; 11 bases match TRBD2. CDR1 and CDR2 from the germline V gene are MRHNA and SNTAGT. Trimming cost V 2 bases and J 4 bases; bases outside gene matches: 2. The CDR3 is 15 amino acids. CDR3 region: CASSDGLAGSDTQYF. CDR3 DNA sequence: TGTGCCAGCAGTGACGGACTAGCGGGCTCAGATACGCAGTATTTT.

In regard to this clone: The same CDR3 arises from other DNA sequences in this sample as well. Here the CDR3 reads CASSTGGDNEQFF. The CDR3 DNA reads TGCGCCAGCAGCACCGGGGGGGACAATGAGCAGTTCTTC. The chain uses TRBV5-1 and TRBJ2-1, with TRBD2 identical over 8 bases. The CDR3 spans 13 residues. Trimming removed 4 bases from V and 5 bases from J; junction bases left unmatched: 2. Germline V lookup: CDR1 SGHRS, CDR2 YFSETQ.

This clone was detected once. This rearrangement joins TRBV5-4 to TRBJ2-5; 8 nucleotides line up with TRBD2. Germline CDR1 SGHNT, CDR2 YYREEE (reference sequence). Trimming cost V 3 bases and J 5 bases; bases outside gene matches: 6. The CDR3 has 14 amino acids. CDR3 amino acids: CASSSMTSVETQYF. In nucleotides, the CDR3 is TGTGCCAGCAGCTCCATGACTAGCGTCGAGACCCAGTACTTC.

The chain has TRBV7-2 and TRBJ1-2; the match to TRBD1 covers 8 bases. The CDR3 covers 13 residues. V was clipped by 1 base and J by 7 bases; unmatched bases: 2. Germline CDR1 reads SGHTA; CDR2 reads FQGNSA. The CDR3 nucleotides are TGTGCCAGCAGCTTAGACAGGGGGGGTGGCTACACCTTC. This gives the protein CASSLDRGGGYTF.

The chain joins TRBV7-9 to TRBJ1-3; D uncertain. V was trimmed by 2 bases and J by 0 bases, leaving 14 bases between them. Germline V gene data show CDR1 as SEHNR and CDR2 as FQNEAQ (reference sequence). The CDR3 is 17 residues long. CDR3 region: CASSLYGEGLSGNTIYF. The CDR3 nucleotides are TGTGCCAGCAGCTTATACGGGGAAGGGCTCTCTGGAAACACCATATATTTT.

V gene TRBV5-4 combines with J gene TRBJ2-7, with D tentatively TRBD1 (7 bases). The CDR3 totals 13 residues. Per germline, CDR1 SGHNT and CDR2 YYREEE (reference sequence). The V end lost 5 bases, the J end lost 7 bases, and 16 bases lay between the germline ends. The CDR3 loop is CASRIQGGREQYF. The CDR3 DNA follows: TGTGCCAGCAGAATTCAGGGGGGTAGAGAGCAGTACTTC. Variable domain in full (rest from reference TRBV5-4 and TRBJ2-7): ETGVTQSPTHLIKTRGQQVTLRCSSQSGHNTVSWYQQALGQGPQFIFQYYREEENGRGNFPPRFSGLQFPNYSSELNVNALELDDSALYLCASRIQGGREQYFGPGTRLTVT.

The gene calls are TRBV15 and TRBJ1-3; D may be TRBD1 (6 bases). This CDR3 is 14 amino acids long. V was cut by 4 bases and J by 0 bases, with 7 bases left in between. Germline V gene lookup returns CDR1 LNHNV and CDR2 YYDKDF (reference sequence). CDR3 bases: TGTGCCACCAGCAAAGGGGGCTCTGGAAACACCATATATTTT. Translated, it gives CATSKGGSGNTIYF.

This CDR3 is CASSPYSTGNTEAFF. DNA for the CDR3: TGTGCCAGTAGTCCCTACTCGACAGGGAACACTGAAGCTTTCTTT. The rearrangement joins TRBV19 to TRBJ1-1, with D tentatively TRBD1 (6 bases). Germline V gene sequence: CDR1 LNHDA, CDR2 SQIVND (reference sequence). V dropped 5 bases and J dropped 1 base, with 14 bases sitting between them. The CDR3 extends over 15 amino acids.

CDR3 DNA sequence: TGTGCCAGCAGCTTAAGGGGCGGGGGGGCCCCCGATACGCAGTATTTT. Protein sequence: CASSLRGGGAPDTQYF. The rearrangement uses TRBV7-3 and TRBJ2-3; 9 bases are shared with TRBD2. CDR3 size: 16 residues. With V trimmed by 1 base and J by 6 bases, 8 bases remained unmatched. Germline values: CDR1 SGHTA, CDR2 FQGTGA.

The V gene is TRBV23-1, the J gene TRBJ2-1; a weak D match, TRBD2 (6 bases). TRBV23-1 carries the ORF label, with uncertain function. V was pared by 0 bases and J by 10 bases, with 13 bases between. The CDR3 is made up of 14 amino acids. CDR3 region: CASSQSRGIGEQFF. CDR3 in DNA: TGCGCCAGCAGTCAATCACGGGGGATAGGCGAGCAGTTCTTC.

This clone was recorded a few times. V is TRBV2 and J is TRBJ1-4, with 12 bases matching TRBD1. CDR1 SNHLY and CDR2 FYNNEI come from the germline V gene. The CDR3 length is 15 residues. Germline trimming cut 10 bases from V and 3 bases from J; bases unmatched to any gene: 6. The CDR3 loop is CATGTGGAANEKLFF. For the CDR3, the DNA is TGTGCCACCGGGACAGGGGGCGCGGCTAATGAAAAACTGTTTTTT.